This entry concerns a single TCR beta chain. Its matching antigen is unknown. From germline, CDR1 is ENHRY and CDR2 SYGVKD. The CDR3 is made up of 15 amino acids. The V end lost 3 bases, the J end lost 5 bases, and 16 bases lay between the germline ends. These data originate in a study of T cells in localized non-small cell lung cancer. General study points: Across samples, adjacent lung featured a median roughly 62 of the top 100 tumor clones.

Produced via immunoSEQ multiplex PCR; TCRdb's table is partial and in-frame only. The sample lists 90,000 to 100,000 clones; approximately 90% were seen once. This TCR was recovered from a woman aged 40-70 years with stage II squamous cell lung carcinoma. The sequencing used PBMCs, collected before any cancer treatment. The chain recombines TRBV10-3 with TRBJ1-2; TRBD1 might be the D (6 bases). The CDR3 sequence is CAISDRSGGGYGYTF. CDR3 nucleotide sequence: TGTGCCATCAGTGATAGGTCGGGAGGGGGATATGGCTACACCTTC.